These 17 T cell receptor beta chains share one sample of origin, sequenced in a study of T cell responses to AZD1222 COVID-19 vaccine. Some clones are missing from TCRdb's copy, which holds only in-frame ones; the method was immunoSEQ multiplex PCR. This table has some 150,000 clones, roughly 90% appearing once. The sequencing used peripheral blood, collected 28 days after the second AZD1222 dose. The receptors were gathered from an adult who received the AZD1222 COVID-19 vaccine.

The chain has TRBV18 and TRBJ1-1, with D possibly being TRBD1 (6 bases). Per the germline V gene, CDR1 is KGHSH and CDR2 is LQKENI. The CDR3 covers 15 residues. Trimming took 4 bases from V and 0 from J, leaving 12 bases between them. The CDR3 DNA follows: TGTGCCAGCTCACAAGCGACAGGCTTGAACACTGAAGCTTTCTTT. The encoded protein is CASSQATGLNTEAFF.

V and J are TRBV30 and TRBJ2-1, with 7 bases identical to TRBD1. From germline, CDR1 is GTSNPN and CDR2 SVGIG (reference sequence). The ends lost 1 base at V and 4 bases at J; junction bases unmatched: 16. CDR3 length equals 18 residues. The CDR3 protein is CAWSGRAFRDRDYNEQFF. CDR3 DNA: TGTGCCTGGAGTGGACGGGCGTTTCGAGACAGGGATTACAATGAGCAGTTCTTC.

This clone is a singleton in its sample. This chain connects TRBV5-1 to TRBJ2-3; perhaps D is TRBD1 or TRBD2 (6 bases each). V was shortened by 0 bases and J by 0 bases, with 11 bases between the two germline ends. This CDR3 comprises 16 residues. Germline loops: CDR1 SGHRS, CDR2 YFSETQ. The CDR3: CASSLGGARSTDTQYF. DNA for the CDR3: TGCGCCAGCAGCTTGGGGGGGGCTCGTAGCACAGATACGCAGTATTTT.

The gene calls are TRBV19 and TRBJ1-2, with D hard to call. Trimming shortened V by 3 bases and J by 2 bases, and 7 bases separated the two germline ends. CDR1 is LNHDA, CDR2 SQIVND, per germline (reference sequence). The CDR3 is 13 residues long. CDR3 in DNA: TGTGCCAGTAGTATTTACGCGAACTATGGCTACACCTTC. Encoded protein: CASSIYANYGYTF.

The rearrangement links TRBV2 to TRBJ2-3; D gene unclear. Germline V gives CDR1 SNHLY, CDR2 FYNNEI. CDR3 length equals 14 residues. Trimming cost V 10 bases and J 0 bases, with 14 bases left between them. CDR3 residues: CATLSGYSTDTQYF. Written as DNA, the CDR3 is TGTGCCACTTTAAGTGGGTATAGCACAGATACGCAGTATTTT.

The CDR3 DNA reads as TGTGCCATCTCCGGGAGCTTTGGCTACACCTTC. Amino acid sequence: CAISGSFGYTF. This chain connects TRBV2 to TRBJ1-2; D remains ambiguous. Deletions cut 10 bases from V and 7 bases from J, with 13 bases between. CDR3 length equals 11 residues. Germline CDR1 and CDR2: SNHLY and FYNNEI.

The chain couples TRBV30 to TRBJ1-6; D is possibly TRBD1 (5 bases). The CDR3 consists of 15 residues. The germline V gene encodes CDR1 GTSNPN and CDR2 SVGIG (reference sequence). V lost 0 bases and J lost 7, with 13 bases in between. CDR3: CAWSVGYRSNSPLHF. CDR3 sequence (DNA): TGTGCCTGGAGTGTAGGTTACAGGTCGAATTCACCCCTCCACTTT.

The chain links TRBV4-1 to TRBJ1-6, with D possibly being TRBD1 (6 bases). The V end was cut by 1 base, the J end by 4 bases, with 11 bases between. The germline V gene has CDR1 MGHRA and CDR2 YSYEKL. This CDR3 is 16 amino acids long. The DNA for the CDR3 is TGCGCCAGCAGCCAAGGTGACAGGACTTATAATTCACCCCTCCACTTT. Protein: CASSQGDRTYNSPLHF.

V and J are TRBV4-3 and TRBJ1-1, with TRBD1 as a possible D gene (5 bases). The ends were cut back, 1 base at V and 8 bases at J, with 14 bases in the middle. The germline CDR1 and CDR2 sequences are LGHNA and YSLEER. The CDR3 is 14 residues long. The CDR3: CASSQARGGAEAFF. The CDR3, as DNA: TGCGCCAGCAGCCAAGCACGGGGGGGAGCAGAAGCTTTCTTT.

CDR3 coding DNA: TGTGCCAGCAGCCAAATAAATTCACCCCTCCACTTT. Encoded protein: CASSQINSPLHF. The genes are TRBV3-1 (or the pseudogene TRBV3-2) and TRBJ1-6, with no clear D. CDR3 length equals 12 residues. Germline CDR1 is LGHDT and CDR2 is YNNKEL (reference sequence). V was pared by 2 bases and J by 7 bases, with 3 bases between.

This clone showed up just once. The chain has TRBV30 and TRBJ1-2, with 9 bases fitting TRBD1. J lost 3 bases, V lost 4 bases, and 6 bases had no gene match. From germline, CDR1 is GTSNPN and CDR2 SVGIG (reference sequence). CDR3 size: 14 residues. CDR3 sequence reads: CAWITGGRYYGYTF. CDR3 sequence (DNA): TGTGCCTGGATCACAGGGGGCCGTTACTATGGCTACACCTTC.

The chain has TRBV18 and TRBJ1-2, with a tentative D call TRBD1 (5 bases). V lost 4 bases, J lost 8 bases, and 11 bases lay in between. CDR1 is KGHSH, CDR2 LQKENI, per germline. The CDR3 spans 12 residues. The CDR3 DNA is TGTGCCAGCTCACGGGACGCAAGGGGCTACACCTTC. Protein product: CASSRDARGYTF.

The rearrangement links TRBV10-1 to TRBJ1-6; 7 bases are a match to TRBD1. There are 13 residues in the CDR3. V lost 5 bases to trimming and J lost 8 bases; unmatched junction nucleotides: 3. Germline CDR1 and CDR2: WNHNN and SYGVQD (reference sequence). This chain's CDR3 is CASSRGLDSPLHF. The DNA for the CDR3 is TGCGCCAGCAGTAGGGGGCTCGATTCACCCCTCCACTTT.

The chain is built from TRBV5-6 and TRBJ2-3, with D uncertain. The ends were cut back, 2 bases at V and 4 bases at J, with 2 bases in the middle. Looked up from germline, CDR1 is SGHDT and CDR2 is YYEEEE. The CDR3 has 11 amino acids. CDR3 region: CASSFADTQYF. Here the CDR3 DNA reads TGTGCCAGCAGCTTTGCAGATACGCAGTATTTT.

The rearrangement links TRBV5-1 to TRBJ2-5; D ambiguous. This CDR3 spans 13 amino acids. In germline, CDR1 is SGHRS, CDR2 YFSETQ. V lost 4 bases and J 5 bases, leaving 12 bases between the germline ends. CDR3 residues: CASSQPGWETQYF. CDR3 nucleotide sequence: TGCGCCAGCAGCCAACCCGGGTGGGAGACCCAGTACTTC.

The rearrangement links TRBV10-3 to TRBJ2-7; no clear D gene. CDR3 length: 15 amino acids. With 10 bases removed from V and 2 bases from J, the gap between germline ends came to 21 bases. Germline CDR1 is ENHRY and CDR2 is SYGVKD. The DNA of the CDR3 is TGTGCCAACGCTAAGACTCCCGAAAACACCTACGAGCAGTACTTC. Translating it yields CANAKTPENTYEQYF.

V is TRBV3-1 (or the pseudogene TRBV3-2) and J is TRBJ2-1, with no clear D. V shed 0 bases and J shed 8 bases, with 11 bases lying between them. The CDR3 sequence is 14 residues long. Germline V gives CDR1 LGHDT, CDR2 YNNKEL (reference sequence). CDR3 DNA sequence: TGTGCCAGCAGCCAAGATCTAGTCCGGGATGAGCAGTTCTTC. Translation: CASSQDLVRDEQFF.